This T cell receptor (beta chain) is from a study of blood T cells in healthy people across ages. This clonotype was detected ten times or more. Alongside a J-beta primer mix, a sample-barcoded 5' primer served in a second PCR lasting about 7 to 12 cycles. One entry per CDR3 protein, called by TCRdb with MiXCR from the 5' RACE reads. The sample holds 380,000 or so distinct CDR3 sequences, 45% to 60% seen once. The sequenced sample was blood. The receptor was isolated from a man aged 55-75 years in good health.

CDR3: CASSLYPDSGSNQPQHF. CDR3 nucleotide sequence: TGTGCCAGCAGTTTATATCCGGACAGTGGGAGCAATCAGCCCCAGCATTTT. The chain uses TRBV27 and TRBJ1-5, with D tentatively TRBD1 (6 bases). The CDR3 length is 17 residues. Germline V lookup: CDR1 MNHEY, CDR2 SMNVEV (reference sequence). The V end lost 1 base, the J end lost 1 base, and 14 bases lay between the germline ends.